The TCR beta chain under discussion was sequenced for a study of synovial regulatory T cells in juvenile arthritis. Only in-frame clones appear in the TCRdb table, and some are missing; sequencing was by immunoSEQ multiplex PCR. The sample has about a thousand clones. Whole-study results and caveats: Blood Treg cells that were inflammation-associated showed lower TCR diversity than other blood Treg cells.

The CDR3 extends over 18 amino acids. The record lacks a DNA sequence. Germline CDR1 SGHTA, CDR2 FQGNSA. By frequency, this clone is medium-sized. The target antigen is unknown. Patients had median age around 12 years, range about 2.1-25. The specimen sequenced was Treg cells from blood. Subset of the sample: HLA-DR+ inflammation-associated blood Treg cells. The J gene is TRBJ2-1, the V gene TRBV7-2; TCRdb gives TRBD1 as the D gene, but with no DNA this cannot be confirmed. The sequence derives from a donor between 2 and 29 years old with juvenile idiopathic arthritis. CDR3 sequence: CASSLRAGTGVFKNEQFF.